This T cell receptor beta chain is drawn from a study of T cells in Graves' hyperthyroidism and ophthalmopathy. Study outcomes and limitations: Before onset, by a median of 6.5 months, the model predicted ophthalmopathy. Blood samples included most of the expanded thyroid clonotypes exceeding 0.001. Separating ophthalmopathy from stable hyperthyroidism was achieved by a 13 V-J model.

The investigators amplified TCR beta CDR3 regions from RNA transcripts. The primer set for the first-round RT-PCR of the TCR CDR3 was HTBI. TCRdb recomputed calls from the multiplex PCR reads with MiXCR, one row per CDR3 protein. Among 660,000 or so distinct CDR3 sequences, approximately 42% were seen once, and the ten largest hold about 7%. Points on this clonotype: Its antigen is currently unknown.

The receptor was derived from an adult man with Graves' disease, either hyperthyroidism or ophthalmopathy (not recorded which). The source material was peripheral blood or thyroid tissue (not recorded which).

The CDR3 region has the DNA TGTGCCAGCACTCCGATGCAGGGGCGGAACACTGAAGCTTTCTTT. It is translated as CASTPMQGRNTEAFF. V is TRBV7-3 and J is TRBJ1-1, with D possibly matching TRBD1 (6 bases). CDR1 and CDR2 from the germline V gene are SGHTA and FQGTGA. With 7 bases removed from V and 1 base from J, the gap between germline ends came to 16 bases. The CDR3 has 15 amino acids.